The next 19 T cell receptor beta chains were all read from a single sample in a study of CD8+CD57+ T cells in acquired aplastic anemia. Sequencing was done on patients that had shown CD8+CD57+ cell expansion by flow cytometry. For CDR3 and TCR beta VDJ profiling, genomic DNA was the template used. TCRdb analysed the reads with MiXCR anew, one entry per CDR3 protein. The sample includes about 180,000 distinct CDR3 sequences, around 50% of them seen just once. The sequencing input was sorted CD4+, CD8+, or CD8+CD57+ T cells (not recorded which) from PBMCs. Every receptor here comes from a human donor with aplastic anemia.

In regard to this clonotype: An end of the junction does not agree with germline; a read error may underlie this. The chain couples TRBV10-3 to TRBJ2-2; a possible D gene is TRBD2 (5 bases). Germline assignment: CDR1 ENHRY and CDR2 SYGVKD. This CDR3 is 10 amino acids long. For the CDR3, the DNA is TGTGCCATCAGTGACCCGGCCGGGGTATGG. Translated: CAISDPAGVW.

The chain couples TRBV5-1 to TRBJ1-6; TRBD1 matches 9 bases. Germline CDR1 and CDR2: SGHRS and YFSETQ. This CDR3 is built from 16 residues. Trimming removed 4 bases from V and 8 bases from J; junction bases left unmatched: 10. CDR3 nucleotides: TGCGCCAGCAGCGCGAAAGACAGGGGGACTCATTCACCCCTCCACTTT. Translating gives CASSAKDRGTHSPLHF.

V usage is TRBV6-5 and J usage is TRBJ2-7, with 12 bases fitting TRBD1. V was pared by 4 bases and J by 6 bases, with 7 bases of the junction left unmatched. Germline V gene data show CDR1 as MNHEY and CDR2 as SVGAGI. The CDR3 is 15 residues long. The CDR3 nucleotides read TGTGCCAGCAGTTTCTGGGACAGGGGGCGTAGCGAGCAGTACTTC. As protein: CASSFWDRGRSEQYF.

In regard to this clonotype: One junction end does not reproduce the germline sequence, and a read error may be involved. This sequence joins TRBV10-3 and TRBJ2-2; possible D gene TRBD2, 6 bases. The CDR3 has 13 residues. Looked up from germline, CDR1 is ENHRY and CDR2 is SYGVKD. The CDR3 nucleotides are TGTGCCACCGGTACCGGGGATCCCGGGGGGCTGTTTTTT. The encoded protein is CATGTGDPGGLFF.

This clonotype appeared a few times. The chain combines TRBV7-2 with TRBJ2-7; TRBD1 aligns across 7 bases. Per the germline V gene, CDR1 is SGHTA and CDR2 is FQGNSA. The CDR3 consists of 13 residues. Trimming cost V 4 bases and J 3 bases; bases outside gene matches: 3. CDR3 nucleotides: TGTGCCAGCAGCTCGTCAGGGGGCTACGAGCAGTACTTC. This codes for CASSSSGGYEQYF.

Details on this clonotype: A much larger clone is a single base away; this may be a read error. CDR3 amino acids: CASSLRNEHFF. In DNA, the CDR3 is TGTGCCAGCAGCTTGAGGAATGAGCATTTCTTC. The J gene is TRBJ2-1, the V gene TRBV5-4; D is ambiguous. The CDR3 contains 11 residues. CDR1 SGHNT and CDR2 YYREEE come from the germline V gene (reference sequence).

This clonotype was seen a single time. J is TRBJ2-5 and V is TRBV24-1; D is perhaps TRBD1 (6 bases). Per germline, CDR1 KGHDR and CDR2 SFDVKD. V was shortened by 3 bases and J by 2 bases, with 9 bases between the two germline ends. This CDR3 spans 14 amino acids. CDR3 sequence: CATSDPGQQETQYF. DNA for the CDR3: TGTGCCACCAGTGATCCAGGACAGCAAGAGACCCAGTACTTC.

V usage is TRBV20-1 and J usage is TRBJ2-3; TRBD2 matches at 11 bases. This CDR3 spans 14 amino acids. Germline V gene data show CDR1 as DFQATT and CDR2 as SNEGSKA (reference sequence). The CDR3 region has the DNA TGCAGGGTATTAGCGGGGGGGCCTGCAGATACGCAGTATTTT. Its translation: CRVLAGGPADTQYF.

V is TRBV24-1 and J is TRBJ2-3; 9 bases agree with TRBD1. Germline V lookup: CDR1 KGHDR, CDR2 SFDVKD. The trim removed 9 bases at V and 2 bases at J, leaving 2 bases unmatched. The CDR3 contains 13 residues. The DNA for the CDR3 is TGTGCCACCCGACAGGGGGTCACAGATACGCAGTATTTT. Translating gives CATRQGVTDTQYF.

The chain couples TRBV20-1 to TRBJ2-7, with 7 bases aligning to TRBD2. The CDR3 is 14 residues long. Trimming took 3 bases from V and 0 from J; bases not matched to a gene: 5. The germline gives CDR1 DFQATT, CDR2 SNEGSKA (reference sequence). Here the CDR3 reads CSARRRESSYEQYF. Here the CDR3 DNA reads TGCAGTGCTAGGCGGCGGGAGAGCTCCTACGAGCAGTACTTC.

This clonotype was detected many times. The chain carries TRBV6-5 and TRBJ1-5; 7 bases fit TRBD1. The CDR3 is made up of 16 amino acids. Trimming at V came to 2 bases and at J to 0 bases, leaving 4 bases not matched to a gene. In germline, CDR1 is MNHEY, CDR2 SVGAGI. The CDR3 DNA follows: TGTGCCAGCAGTTACGGGGGGACAGATAGCAATCAGCCCCAGCATTTT. Amino acids: CASSYGGTDSNQPQHF.

This clonotype was seen at least ten times. The chain employs TRBV12-5 and TRBJ1-5; TRBD1 agrees at 7 bases. Per germline, CDR1 LGHNT and CDR2 FRNRAP. This CDR3 contains 15 residues. After removal of 6 bases from V and 2 bases from J, the junction contained 7 bases not matched to a gene. The CDR3 is CASGLQDRRNQPQHF. CDR3 in DNA: TGTGCTAGTGGACTCCAGGACAGGCGCAATCAGCCCCAGCATTTT. Together with reference TRBV12-5 and TRBJ1-5, the CDR3 gives the full variable domain: DARVTQTPRHKVTEMGQEVTMRCQPILGHNTVFWYRQTMMQGLELLAYFRNRAPLDDSGMPKDRFSAEMPDATLATLKIQPSEPRDSAVYFCASGLQDRRNQPQHFGDGTRLSIL.

The chain is built from TRBV10-3 and TRBJ2-2, with 7 bases lining up with TRBD1. After removal of 11 bases from V and 4 bases from J, the junction contained 7 bases not matched to a gene. Germline loops: CDR1 ENHRY, CDR2 SYGVKD. CDR3 length: 13 amino acids. In nucleotides, the CDR3 is TGTGCCGCCGGCAGGGGGACCACCGGGGAGCTGTTTTTT. Its translation: CAAGRGTTGELFF.

The rearrangement links TRBV5-1 to TRBJ1-1; D is unresolved. The CDR3 runs 14 residues. Trimming stripped 0 bases from V and 2 bases from J, with 8 bases between. CDR1 and CDR2 from the germline V gene are SGHRS and YFSETQ. CDR3 amino acids: CASSLAEVNTEAFF. The DNA of the CDR3 is TGCGCCAGCAGCTTGGCCGAGGTAAACACTGAAGCTTTCTTT.

V usage is TRBV7-6 and J usage is TRBJ2-2; the D is unclear. Germline V gene lookup returns CDR1 SGHVS and CDR2 FNYEAQ. V lost 0 bases and J 8 bases, leaving 4 bases between the germline ends. There are 12 residues in the CDR3. The CDR3 bases are TGTGCCAGCAGCTTAGCTACGGGGGAGCTGTTTTTT. Its protein is CASSLATGELFF.

The V and J genes are TRBV20-1 and TRBJ2-5; TRBD2 aligns across 12 bases. This CDR3 has 14 residues. Germline CDR1 DFQATT, CDR2 SNEGSKA (reference sequence). V lost 2 bases, J lost 4 bases, and 2 bases stayed unmatched. CDR3 protein: CSARTSGRRETQYF. The CDR3 nucleotides are TGCAGTGCTAGAACTAGCGGGAGGCGAGAGACCCAGTACTTC.

J is TRBJ2-1 and V is TRBV9; D possibly corresponds to TRBD1 (6 bases). Germline V gives CDR1 SGDLS, CDR2 YYNGEE. Trimming took off 1 base at V and 8 bases at J, with 10 bases between the two ends. CDR3 length equals 13 residues. CDR3 in DNA: TGTGCCAGCAGCGTACTGGGGGCGTATGAGCAGTTCTTC. It yields the protein CASSVLGAYEQFF. Variable domain in full (rest from reference TRBV9 and TRBJ2-1): DSGVTQTPKHLITATGQRVTLRCSPRSGDLSVYWYQQSLDQGLQFLIQYYNGEERAKGNILERFSAQQFPDLHSELNLSSLELGDSALYFCASSVLGAYEQFFGPGTRLTVL.

The V gene is TRBV7-3, the J gene TRBJ2-5; D might be TRBD1 (7 bases). The CDR3 covers 14 residues. Germline CDR1 is SGHTA and CDR2 is FQGTGA. Trimming pared 5 bases from V and 5 bases from J, leaving 15 bases between. The CDR3 nucleotides read TGTGCCAGCAGCAAAAGGACAGGAGGGGAGACCCAGTACTTC. Encoded protein: CASSKRTGGETQYF.

The chain couples TRBV5-1 to TRBJ2-3; no clear D gene. The CDR3 has 16 amino acids. Germline values: CDR1 SGHRS, CDR2 YFSETQ. Trimming removed 0 bases at V and 2 bases at J, with 13 bases between. Here the CDR3 DNA reads TGCGCCAGCAGCTTGGGCTTGCGGATCGCCACAGATACGCAGTATTTT. As protein: CASSLGLRIATDTQYF.